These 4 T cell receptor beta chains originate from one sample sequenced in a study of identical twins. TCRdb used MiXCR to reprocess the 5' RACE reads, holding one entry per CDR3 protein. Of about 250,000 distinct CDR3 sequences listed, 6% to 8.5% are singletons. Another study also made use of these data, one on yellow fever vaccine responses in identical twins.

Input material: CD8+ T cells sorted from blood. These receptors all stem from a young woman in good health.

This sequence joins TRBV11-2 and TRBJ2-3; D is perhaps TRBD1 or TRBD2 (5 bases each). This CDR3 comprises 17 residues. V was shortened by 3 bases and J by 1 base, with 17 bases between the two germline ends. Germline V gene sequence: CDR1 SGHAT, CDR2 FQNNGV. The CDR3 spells CASSFVQGPSGTDTQYF. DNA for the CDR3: TGTGCCAGCAGCTTTGTGCAGGGACCCTCGGGCACAGATACGCAGTATTTT. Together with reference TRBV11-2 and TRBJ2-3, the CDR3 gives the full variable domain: EAGVAQSPRYKIIEKRQSVAFWCNPISGHATLYWYQQILGQGPKLLIQFQNNGVVDDSQLPKDRFSAERLKGVDSTLKIQPAKLEDSAVYLCASSFVQGPSGTDTQYFGPGTRLTVL.

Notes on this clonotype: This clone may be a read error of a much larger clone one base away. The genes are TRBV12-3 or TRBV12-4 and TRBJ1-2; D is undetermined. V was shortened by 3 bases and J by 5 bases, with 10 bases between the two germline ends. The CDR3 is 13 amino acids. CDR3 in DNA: TGTGCCAGCAGTTTGACATACGCTTATGGCTACACCTTC. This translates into CASSLTYAYGYTF.

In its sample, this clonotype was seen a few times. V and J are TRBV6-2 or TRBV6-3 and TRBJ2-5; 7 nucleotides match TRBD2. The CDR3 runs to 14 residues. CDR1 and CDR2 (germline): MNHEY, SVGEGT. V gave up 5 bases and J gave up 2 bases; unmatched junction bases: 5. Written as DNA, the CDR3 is TGTGCCAGCAGTCCGGATAGCGGGCAAGAGACCCAGTACTTC. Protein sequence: CASSPDSGQETQYF.

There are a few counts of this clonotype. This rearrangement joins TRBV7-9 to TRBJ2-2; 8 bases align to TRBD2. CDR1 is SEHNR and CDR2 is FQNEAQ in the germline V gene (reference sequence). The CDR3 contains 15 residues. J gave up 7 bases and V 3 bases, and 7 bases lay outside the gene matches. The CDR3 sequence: CASSFREGRIGELFF. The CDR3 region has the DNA TGTGCCAGCAGCTTTCGGGAGGGCCGAATCGGGGAGCTGTTTTTT. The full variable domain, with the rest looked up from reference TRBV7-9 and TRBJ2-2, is DTGVSQNPRHKITKRGQNVTFRCDPISEHNRLYWYRQTLGQGPEFLTYFQNEAQLEKSRLLSDRFSAERPKGSFSTLEIQRTEQGDSAMYLCASSFREGRIGELFFGEGSRLTVL.